Listed below are T cell receptor beta chains from one sample, sequenced in a study of technical replicates of blood from a handful of donors. Clones were read by immunoSEQ multiplex PCR, and TCRdb kept only the in-frame ones, dropping some. The table includes about 84,000 clones, around 97% detected once. Material for sequencing was T cells isolated from PBMCs. These receptor sequences come from a human donor in good health. Both conserved end residues are part of each CDR3. The D gene is left open where the match is weak. Not every row has a clone size; where given, it reads once, few, many or a size class.

>NA|NA|TRBV28|16|TRBJ2-1
CASSPHTPLGAPLQFF
TGTGCCAGCAGTCCACATACCCCCTTGGGGGCGCCTCTGCAGTTCTTC
>NA|NA|TRBV5-5|17|TRBJ1-2
CASSFLAASHSSYGYTF
TGTGCCAGCAGCTTTTTAGCAGCTTCCCACTCCTCCTATGGCTACACCTTC
>NA|NA|TRBV13|14|TRBJ2-7
CASSLGGGSYEQYF
TGTGCCAGCAGCTTAGGGGGGGGCTCCTACGAGCAGTACTTC
>TRBD2|NA|TRBV5-6|14|TRBJ2-5
CASSLLAGVETQYF
TGTGCCAGCAGCCTTTTAGCGGGAGTAGAGACCCAGTACTTC
>TRBD1|NA|TRBV6-5|13|TRBJ1-2
CASSYKGAGGYTF
TGTGCCAGCAGTTACAAGGGGGCAGGTGGCTACACCTTC
>TRBD2|NA|TRBV9|16|TRBJ2-3
CASSVEASGGTDTQYF
TGTGCCAGCAGCGTAGAGGCTAGCGGGGGCACAGATACGCAGTATTTT
>TRBD2|NA|TRBV28|17|TRBJ2-1
CASSLGPGTSGRNEQFF
TGTGCCAGCAGTTTAGGACCCGGGACTAGCGGGAGGAATGAGCAGTTCTTC
>NA|NA|TRBV20-1|11|TRBJ2-1
CSARLVAEQFF
TGCAGTGCGCGGCTAGTGGCTGAGCAGTTCTTC
>NA|NA|TRBV4-1|15|TRBJ2-7
CASSPSDRPDYEQYF
TGCGCCAGCAGCCCCTCCGACAGGCCGGATTACGAGCAGTACTTC
>NA|NA|TRBV5-4|16|TRBJ2-2
CASSQDTFANTGELFF
TGTGCCAGCAGCCAAGACACGTTCGCGAACACCGGGGAGCTGTTTTTT
>TRBD1|NA|TRBV10-3|19|TRBJ1-4
CAVRTGKGSSKDTNEKLFF
TGTGCCGTCCGGACAGGGAAAGGGAGTAGCAAGGACACTAATGAAAAACTGTTTTTT
>NA|NA|TRBV7-9|13|TRBJ2-3
CASSRDGTDTQYF
TGTGCCAGCAGCCGCGATGGCACAGATACGCAGTATTTT
>NA|NA|TRBV29-1|15|TRBJ1-1
CSVVGRKGGNTEAFF
TGCAGCGTTGTAGGGAGGAAGGGTGGGAACACTGAAGCTTTCTTT
>NA|NA|TRBV28|13|TRBJ1-3
CASWSSSGNTIYF
TGTGCCAGCTGGTCCAGCTCTGGAAACACCATATATTTT
>NA|NA|TRBV5-1|14|TRBJ2-3
CASSLGQSTDTQYF
TGCGCCAGCAGCTTAGGACAGAGCACAGATACGCAGTATTTT
>TRBD2|NA|TRBV10-3|21|TRBJ2-5
CAISEREGALLTSGAQETQYF
TGTGCCATCAGTGAGAGAGAAGGGGCCCTCTTGACTAGCGGGGCCCAAGAGACCCAGTACTTC
>NA|NA|TRBV7-3|15|TRBJ2-6
CASSPGASGANVLTF
TGTGCCAGCAGCCCCGGAGCATCGGGGGCCAACGTCCTGACTTTC
>TRBD1|NA|TRBV5-1|15|TRBJ1-1
CASTRDRGVHTEAFF
TGCGCCAGCACTCGGGACAGGGGAGTTCACACTGAAGCTTTCTTT
>TRBD1|NA|TRBV4-1|16|TRBJ1-4
CASSQGGTATNEKLFF
TGCGCCAGCAGCCAAGGGGGGACAGCAACTAATGAAAAACTGTTTTTT
>TRBD2|NA|TRBV6-1|16|TRBJ2-1
CASSDLPGGTINEQFF
TGTGCCAGCAGTGATCTCCCGGGGGGGACTATAAATGAGCAGTTCTTC
>NA|NA|TRBV2|13|TRBJ2-1
CASQSMTSNEQFF
TGTGCCAGCCAATCTATGACTAGCAATGAGCAGTTCTTC
>NA|NA|TRBV7-9|12|TRBJ2-7
CASSQDSYEQYF
TGTGCCAGCAGCCAGGACAGTTACGAGCAGTACTTC
>TRBD2|NA|TRBV5-1|19|TRBJ2-3
CASSFQGLAGKRSTDTQYF
TGCGCCAGCAGCTTCCAAGGACTAGCGGGGAAAAGGAGCACAGATACGCAGTATTTT
>NA|NA|TRBV9|15|TRBJ2-7
CASSSRDERAYEQYF
TGTGCCAGCAGCTCCCGTGATGAGAGGGCCTACGAGCAGTACTTC
>NA|NA|TRBV11-3|20|TRBJ2-2
CASSLSLSWGVAGQTGELFF
TGTGCCAGCAGCTTATCATTAAGTTGGGGGGTAGCGGGACAGACCGGGGAGCTGTTTTTT
>NA|NA|TRBV9|13|TRBJ2-2
CASSVITGGELFF
TGTGCCAGCAGCGTGATAACCGGCGGGGAGCTGTTTTTT
>NA|once|TRBV6-5|14|TRBJ1-1
CASNYDSRNTEAFF
TGTGCCAGCAACTACGACAGTAGGAACACTGAAGCTTTCTTT
>NA|NA|TRBV6-5|15|TRBJ2-3
CASSYFSGGTDTQYF
TGTGCCAGCAGTTACTTTTCAGGGGGCACAGATACGCAGTATTTT
>NA|NA|TRBV6-6|16|TRBJ2-1
CASRAGRAGILNEQFF
TGTGCCAGCAGAGCTGGTCGGGCAGGGATCTTGAATGAGCAGTTCTTC
>TRBD1|NA|TRBV13|16|TRBJ1-2
CASSLFRDRTLYGYTF
TGTGCCAGCAGCTTATTTCGGGACAGGACCCTCTATGGCTACACCTTC
>TRBD1|NA|TRBV5-1|15|TRBJ2-2
CASSPWDRNTGELFF
TGCGCCAGCAGCCCATGGGACAGAAACACCGGGGAGCTGTTTTTT
>NA|NA|TRBV15|15|TRBJ2-5
CATSRDRVNQETQYF
TGTGCCACCAGCAGAGATCGAGTAAATCAAGAGACCCAGTACTTC
>TRBD1|NA|TRBV10-3|12|TRBJ2-7
CASRDSPYEQYF
TGTGCCTCCCGGGACAGCCCCTACGAGCAGTACTTC
>NA|NA|TRBV18|16|TRBJ1-3
CASSPYDSISGNTIYF
TGTGCCAGCTCACCCTATGACAGTATCTCTGGAAACACCATATATTTT
>TRBD1|once|TRBV5-1|15|TRBJ2-7
CASSSQDRGSYEQYF
TGCGCCAGCAGCTCCCAAGACAGGGGATCCTACGAGCAGTACTTC
>NA|NA|TRBV7-2|15|TRBJ1-5
CASSLALDSYQPQHF
TGTGCCAGCAGCTTAGCGCTGGACTCTTATCAGCCCCAGCATTTT
>TRBD1|NA|TRBV5-1|13|TRBJ2-1
CASSRTGLNEQFF
TGCGCCAGCAGCCGGACAGGTTTAAATGAGCAGTTCTTC
>NA|NA|TRBV27|18|TRBJ1-5
CASSQMGRGGRSNQPQHF
TGTGCCAGCAGTCAAATGGGAAGGGGAGGTCGGAGCAATCAGCCCCAGCATTTT
>NA|NA|TRBV7-3|13|TRBJ2-1
CASSHGSYNEQFF
TGTGCCAGCAGCCACGGGTCCTACAATGAGCAGTTCTTC
>NA|NA|TRBV19|15|TRBJ2-2
CASSGVQGPTGELFF
TGTGCCAGTAGTGGTGTACAGGGACCCACCGGGGAGCTGTTTTTT
>NA|NA|TRBV28|13|TRBJ2-7
CASSFAGADEQYF
TGTGCCAGCAGTTTTGCAGGGGCGGATGAGCAGTACTTC
>NA|NA|TRBV11-2|15|TRBJ2-3
CASSRGATRTDTQYF
TGTGCCAGCAGCCGAGGAGCTACTCGCACAGATACGCAGTATTTT
>TRBD1|NA|TRBV9|16|TRBJ2-5
CASSGANSGTGKTQYF
TGTGCCAGCAGCGGGGCAAATTCCGGGACAGGAAAGACCCAGTACTTC
>NA|NA|TRBV10-3|16|TRBJ1-3
CAISESAVPSGNTIYF
TGTGCCATCAGTGAGTCGGCAGTGCCCTCTGGAAACACCATATATTTT
>NA|NA|TRBV5-4|14|TRBJ2-7
CASSWDSSSYEQYF
TGTGCCAGCAGTTGGGACTCCAGCTCCTACGAGCAGTACTTC
>NA|NA|TRBV18|11|TRBJ2-1
CASSPLIEQFF
TGTGCCAGCTCACCACTAATTGAGCAGTTCTTC
>TRBD1|NA|TRBV5-1|17|TRBJ2-6
CASSLWGQGEGANVLTF
TGCGCCAGCAGCTTGTGGGGACAGGGGGAAGGGGCCAACGTCCTGACTTTC
>TRBD2|NA|TRBV29-1|12|TRBJ2-7
CSVVAGDYEQYF
TGCAGCGTCGTAGCGGGGGACTACGAGCAGTACTTC
>TRBD2|NA|TRBV5-1|13|TRBJ2-7
CASTGGSRYEQYF
TGCGCCAGCACCGGGGGGAGTAGGTACGAGCAGTACTTC
>NA|NA|TRBV6-5|16|TRBJ1-1
CASSYTPAGAITEAFF
TGTGCCAGCAGTTACACACCGGCGGGGGCGATCACTGAAGCTTTCTTT
>NA|NA|TRBV7-9|14|TRBJ1-2
CASSLGGANYGYTF
TGTGCCAGCAGCTTAGGGGGAGCTAACTATGGCTACACCTTC
>NA|NA|TRBV5-4|13|TRBJ1-2
CASSETGYYGYTF
TGTGCCAGCAGCGAAACAGGGTACTATGGCTACACCTTC
>NA|once|TRBV28|15|TRBJ1-2
CASSLPPAGVHGYTF
TGTGCCAGCAGTTTACCCCCCGCGGGGGTGCATGGCTACACCTTC
>TRBD2|NA|TRBV11-1|16|TRBJ2-3
CASRLAGNLGTDTQYF
TGTGCCAGCAGACTAGCGGGAAACCTAGGCACAGATACGCAGTATTTT
>NA|NA|TRBV7-8|15|TRBJ1-1
CASSLVPGQVTEAFF
TGTGCCAGCAGCTTAGTCCCGGGACAAGTCACTGAAGCTTTCTTT
>TRBD2|NA|TRBV11-2|19|TRBJ2-2
CASSLDLGLAGGLTGELFF
TGTGCCAGCAGCTTAGACCTAGGGCTAGCGGGAGGGTTAACCGGGGAGCTGTTTTTT
>NA|NA|TRBV9|16|TRBJ2-6
CASSVASFSGANVLTF
TGTGCCAGCAGCGTAGCCAGTTTCTCTGGGGCCAACGTCCTGACTTTC
>NA|NA|TRBV27|14|TRBJ1-2
CASSFGRGNYGYTF
TGTGCCAGCAGTTTCGGGAGGGGGAACTATGGCTACACCTTC
>NA|NA|TRBV29-1|14|TRBJ2-1
CSVGGSSVYNEQFF
TGCAGCGTTGGCGGGTCTAGCGTATACAATGAGCAGTTCTTC
>TRBD1|NA|TRBV6-5|14|TRBJ2-7
CASSWTGGSYEQYF
TGTGCCAGCAGTTGGACAGGGGGCTCCTACGAGCAGTACTTC